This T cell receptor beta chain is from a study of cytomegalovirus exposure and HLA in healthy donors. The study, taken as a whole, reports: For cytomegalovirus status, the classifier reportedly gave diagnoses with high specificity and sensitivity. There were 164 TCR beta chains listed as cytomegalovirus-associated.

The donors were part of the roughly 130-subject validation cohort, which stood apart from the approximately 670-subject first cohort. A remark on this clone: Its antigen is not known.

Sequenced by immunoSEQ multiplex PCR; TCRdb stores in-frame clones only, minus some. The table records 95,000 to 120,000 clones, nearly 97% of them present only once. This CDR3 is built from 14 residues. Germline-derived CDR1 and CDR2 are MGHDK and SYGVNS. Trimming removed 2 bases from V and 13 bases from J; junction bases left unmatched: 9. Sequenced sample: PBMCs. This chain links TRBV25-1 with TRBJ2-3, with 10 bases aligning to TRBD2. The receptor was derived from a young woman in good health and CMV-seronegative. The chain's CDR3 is CASSEPLPAGGEYF. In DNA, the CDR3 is TGTGCCAGCAGTGAACCCCTTCCAGCGGGGGGGGAGTATTTT.